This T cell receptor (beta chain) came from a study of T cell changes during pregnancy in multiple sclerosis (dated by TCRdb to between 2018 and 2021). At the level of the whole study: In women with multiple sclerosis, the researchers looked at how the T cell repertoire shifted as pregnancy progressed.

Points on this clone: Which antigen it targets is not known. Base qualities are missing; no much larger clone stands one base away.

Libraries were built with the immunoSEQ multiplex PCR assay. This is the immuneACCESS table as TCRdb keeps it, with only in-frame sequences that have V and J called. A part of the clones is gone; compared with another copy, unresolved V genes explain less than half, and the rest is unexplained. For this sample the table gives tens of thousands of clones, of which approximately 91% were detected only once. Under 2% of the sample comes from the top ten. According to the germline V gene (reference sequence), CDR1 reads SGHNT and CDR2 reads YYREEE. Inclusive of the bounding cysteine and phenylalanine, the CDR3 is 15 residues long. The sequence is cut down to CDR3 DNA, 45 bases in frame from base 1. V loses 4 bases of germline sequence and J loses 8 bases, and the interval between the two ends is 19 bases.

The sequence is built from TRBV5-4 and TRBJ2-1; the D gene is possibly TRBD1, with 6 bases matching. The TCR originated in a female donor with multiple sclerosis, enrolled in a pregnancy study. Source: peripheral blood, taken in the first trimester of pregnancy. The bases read TGTGCCAGCAGCAAAAATACAGGGATCGGGGATGAGCAGTTCTTC. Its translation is CASSKNTGIGDEQFF.